Listed here are 25 T cell receptor beta chains from one sample, sequenced in a study of T cell changes during pregnancy in multiple sclerosis. TCRdb's table, derived via immunoSEQ multiplex PCR, lists solely in-frame clones and lacks some. Of tens of thousands of clones listed, approximately 90% are singletons. The sample in question was peripheral blood, obtained in the third trimester of pregnancy. The receptors were sampled from a female donor with multiple sclerosis, enrolled in a pregnancy study.

The chain joins TRBV14 to TRBJ2-1, with D uncertain. Germline lookup yields CDR1 SGHDN and CDR2 FVKESK. Deletions cut 0 bases from V and 9 bases from J, with 6 bases between. The CDR3 contains 12 residues. The CDR3 spells CASSQDAGEQFF. DNA of the CDR3: TGTGCCAGCAGCCAAGACGCAGGTGAGCAGTTCTTC.

V and J are TRBV5-5 and TRBJ1-2; no firm D call. In germline, CDR1 is SGHKS, CDR2 YYEKEE (reference sequence). Deletions cut 0 bases from V and 0 bases from J, with 12 bases between. This CDR3 is built from 16 residues. The CDR3 DNA is TGTGCCAGCAGCTTGGGCCGGGTGACGGCTAACTATGGCTACACCTTC. This sequence encodes CASSLGRVTANYGYTF.

Worth noting for this clone: The sample holds other DNA sequences that translate to the same CDR3. The chain employs TRBV19 and TRBJ2-3, with TRBD2 identical over 9 bases. The length of the CDR3 is 12 residues. V lost 6 bases and J lost 5; bases outside the gene matches: 0. CDR1 and CDR2 from the germline V gene are LNHDA and SQIVND (reference sequence). The CDR3 DNA reads as TGTGCCAGTAGACTAGCGGGAGATACGCAGTATTTT. Protein sequence: CASRLAGDTQYF.

The chain couples TRBV6-1 to TRBJ2-3; 7 nucleotides line up with TRBD1. There are 14 residues in the CDR3. The germline V gene encodes CDR1 MNHNS and CDR2 SASEGT. V shed 5 bases, J shed 2 bases, and the junction held 4 bases outside the gene matches. CDR3 sequence: CASSTGADTDTQYF. Here the CDR3 DNA reads TGTGCCAGCAGTACAGGGGCCGACACAGATACGCAGTATTTT.

In this sample, this clone turned up once. The J gene is TRBJ1-6, the V gene TRBV5-1; the D gene is possibly TRBD1 (6 bases). This CDR3 is 16 amino acids long. In germline, CDR1 is SGHRS, CDR2 YFSETQ. The V gene lost 0 bases and the J gene lost 9 bases, with 16 bases spanning the gap. Written as DNA, the CDR3 is TGCGCCAGCAGCTTGGCCGGGGGGGGCTGGGGTTCACCCCTCCACTTT. It codes for CASSLAGGGWGSPLHF.

CDR3 sequence: CASSVPPQGATTEAFF. CDR3 in DNA: TGTGCCAGCAGCGTCCCACCGCAGGGGGCGACCACTGAAGCTTTCTTT. The V and J genes are TRBV5-4 and TRBJ1-1, with 8 bases matching TRBD1. With V trimmed by 4 bases and J by 4 bases, 12 bases remained unmatched. The CDR3 is 16 residues long. Germline lookup yields CDR1 SGHNT and CDR2 YYREEE (reference sequence). Based on the CDR3 plus reference TRBV5-4 and TRBJ1-1, the full variable domain is ETGVTQSPTHLIKTRGQQVTLRCSSQSGHNTVSWYQQALGQGPQFIFQYYREEENGRGNFPPRFSGLQFPNYSSELNVNALELDDSALYLCASSVPPQGATTEAFFGQGTRLTVV.

The chain links TRBV18 to TRBJ2-7; 13 nucleotides agree with TRBD2. CDR3 length: 18 residues. From germline, CDR1 is KGHSH and CDR2 LQKENI. Trimming at V came to 0 bases and at J to 0 bases, leaving 5 bases not matched to a gene. As DNA, the CDR3 is TGTGCCAGCTCACCACCGGGACTAGCGGGGACGGCCTCCTACGAGCAGTACTTC. Its translation: CASSPPGLAGTASYEQYF.

This chain uses TRBV5-1 with TRBJ1-2; 7 bases align to TRBD1. The V gene's germline CDR1 is SGHRS and CDR2 YFSETQ. The CDR3 covers 16 residues. After removal of 4 bases from V and 4 bases from J, the junction contained 13 bases not matched to a gene. CDR3 in amino acids: CASSPGTVGVGYGYTF. In DNA form, the CDR3 reads TGCGCCAGCAGCCCGGGGACAGTTGGGGTTGGCTATGGCTACACCTTC.

The V call is TRBV6-5, the J call TRBJ1-5; 7 bases fit TRBD1. The CDR3 is made up of 16 amino acids. V was clipped by 4 bases and J by 5 bases; unmatched bases: 11. Germline CDR1 is MNHEY and CDR2 is SVGAGI. The CDR3 sequence: CASSWSRTGVDQPQHF. The CDR3, as DNA: TGTGCCAGCAGTTGGTCAAGGACAGGAGTGGATCAGCCCCAGCATTTT.

The rearrangement uses TRBV27 and TRBJ1-1, with D perhaps matching TRBD1 (6 bases). The ends were cut back, 4 bases at V and 4 bases at J, with 19 bases in the middle. The CDR3 length is 16 residues. Looked up from germline, CDR1 is MNHEY and CDR2 is SMNVEV (reference sequence). As DNA, the CDR3 is TGTGCCAGCAGTTGGGCAGGGGCTAATTTGGGCACTGAAGCTTTCTTT. Its translation: CASSWAGANLGTEAFF.

The chain is built from TRBV6-5 and TRBJ1-5; D not resolved. Germline V CDR1 and CDR2: MNHEY, SVGAGI. The CDR3 has 14 amino acids. The germline V and J ends were trimmed by 6 bases and 3 bases, with 12 bases remaining between them. The CDR3 protein is CASSPGSSNQPQHF. The CDR3 DNA reads as TGTGCCAGCAGCCCTGGGAGTTCCAATCAGCCCCAGCATTTT.

The rearrangement uses TRBV5-1 and TRBJ2-7; 9 bases fit TRBD1. Germline CDR1 and CDR2: SGHRS and YFSETQ. The CDR3 runs to 15 residues. V lost 3 bases, J lost 5 bases, and 9 bases stayed unmatched. The CDR3 DNA follows: TGCGCCAGCAGCTGGTGGGGACAGGGAAGGGACGAGCAGTACTTC. Amino acids: CASSWWGQGRDEQYF.

The chain links TRBV18 to TRBJ2-2, with a weak D call TRBD1 (6 bases). V shed 6 bases and J shed 2 bases, with 16 bases lying between them. There are 16 residues in the CDR3. Germline V gives CDR1 KGHSH, CDR2 LQKENI. The CDR3 is CASSPNPDSNTGELFF. The CDR3 DNA follows: TGTGCCAGCTCGCCTAATCCGGACAGCAACACCGGGGAGCTGTTTTTT.

This clone is a singleton in its sample. V gene TRBV4-2 combines with J gene TRBJ2-7, with TRBD2 matching over 8 bases. CDR1 and CDR2 (germline): LGHNA, YNFKEQ. The CDR3 is made up of 16 amino acids. V was clipped by 4 bases and J by 2 bases; unmatched bases: 10. The CDR3 DNA reads as TGTGCCAGCAGCCCGAACCTACTAGCGGTGACCTACGAGCAGTACTTC. Translating it yields CASSPNLLAVTYEQYF.

This sequence joins TRBV19 and TRBJ2-3, with 10 bases lining up with TRBD1. CDR1 LNHDA and CDR2 SQIVND come from the germline V gene (reference sequence). Trimming took 5 bases from V and 4 from J; bases not matched to a gene: 15. The length of the CDR3 is 18 residues. CDR3 sequence: CASSSGTGVPSWADTQYF. For the CDR3, the DNA is TGTGCCAGTAGTTCTGGGACAGGGGTCCCAAGTTGGGCAGATACGCAGTATTTT.

V usage is TRBV10-3 and J usage is TRBJ2-1; TRBD1 agrees at 9 bases. This CDR3 has 13 residues. V was pared by 8 bases and J by 9 bases, with 8 bases of the junction left unmatched. The germline gives CDR1 ENHRY, CDR2 SYGVKD. CDR3 nucleotides: TGTGCCATCGCCGGGACAGGGTCCGCTGAGCAGTTCTTC. This encodes CAIAGTGSAEQFF.

This clone appeared a single time. V gene TRBV19 combines with J gene TRBJ2-1; no reliable D call. Germline loops: CDR1 LNHDA, CDR2 SQIVND (reference sequence). Trimming took 1 base from V and 7 from J, leaving 14 bases between them. This CDR3 has 15 amino acids. CDR3 region: CASSIVGPVGNEQFF. CDR3 DNA sequence: TGTGCCAGTAGTATAGTGGGCCCGGTAGGTAATGAGCAGTTCTTC.

This clone was detected only a few times. The CDR3 sequence: CAWSVGPNQPQHF. CDR3 sequence (DNA): TGTGCCTGGAGTGTGGGCCCGAATCAGCCCCAGCATTTT. This rearrangement joins TRBV30 to TRBJ1-5; D is undetermined. V was clipped by 0 bases and J by 4 bases, with 7 bases between them. There are 13 residues in the CDR3. Germline CDR1 reads GTSNPN; CDR2 reads SVGIG (reference sequence).

This chain links TRBV5-1 with TRBJ2-2, with 8 positions matching TRBD1. Germline trimming cut 7 bases from V and 6 bases from J; bases unmatched to any gene: 14. CDR1 SGHRS and CDR2 YFSETQ come from the germline V gene. The CDR3 runs to 16 residues. CDR3: CASGQMPGGGAGELFF. The DNA of the CDR3 is TGCGCCAGCGGCCAAATGCCAGGGGGCGGTGCCGGGGAGCTGTTTTTT.

The chain joins TRBV5-8 to TRBJ2-1; TRBD1 matches 10 bases. The CDR3 loop spans 15 amino acids. V shed 0 bases, J shed 6 bases, and the junction held 3 bases outside the gene matches. CDR1 and CDR2 (germline): SGHTS, YDEGEE. The DNA of the CDR3 is TGTGCCAGCAGCTTGGGACAGGGGGCTAGCAATGAGCAGTTCTTC. Amino acids: CASSLGQGASNEQFF.

This clone occurred a few times. The chain has TRBV18 and TRBJ1-2; the D is unclear. The CDR3 is 12 amino acids. V dropped 2 bases and J dropped 8 bases, with 9 bases sitting between them. CDR1 KGHSH and CDR2 LQKENI come from the germline V gene. Written as DNA, the CDR3 is TGTGCCAGCTCACCAGTGACGGGGGGCTACACCTTC. Its translation: CASSPVTGGYTF. Full variable domain (missing parts from reference TRBV18 and TRBJ1-2): NAGVMQNPRHLVRRRGQEARLRCSPMKGHSHVYWYRQLPEEGLKFMVYLQKENIIDESGMPKERFSAEFPKEGPSILRIQQVVRGDSAAYFCASSPVTGGYTFGSGTRLTVV.

The chain links TRBV27 to TRBJ2-1; 8 nucleotides match TRBD2. Trimming at V came to 6 bases and at J to 4 bases, leaving 8 bases not matched to a gene. CDR1 is MNHEY and CDR2 is SMNVEV in the germline V gene (reference sequence). This CDR3 is 15 amino acids long. The CDR3, as DNA: TGTGCCAGCAGACCTACTAGCGGCAATTACAATGAGCAGTTCTTC. It is translated as CASRPTSGNYNEQFF.

The CDR3 DNA follows: TGTGCCAGCAGCGGCGGACTAGCGGGGTACGAGCAGTACTTC. Protein sequence: CASSGGLAGYEQYF. V usage is TRBV9 and J usage is TRBJ2-7, with 12 nucleotides matching TRBD2. The germline V gene encodes CDR1 SGDLS and CDR2 YYNGEE. The CDR3 has 14 amino acids. The V gene end was trimmed by 3 bases and the J gene end by 4 bases; junction bases not matched to a gene: 2.

This rearrangement joins TRBV6-1 to TRBJ2-3; TRBD2 matches 9 bases. The CDR3 length is 15 residues. The ends lost 1 base at V and 4 bases at J; junction bases unmatched: 3. Per the germline V gene, CDR1 is MNHNS and CDR2 is SASEGT. The CDR3 region has the DNA TGTGCCAGCAGTGAAGTAGCGGGGGAAGCAGATACGCAGTATTTT. Translating it yields CASSEVAGEADTQYF.

This chain connects TRBV7-2 to TRBJ1-2; a weak D match, TRBD1 (5 bases). Germline V CDR1 and CDR2: SGHTA, FQGNSA. V was trimmed by 2 bases and J by 7 bases, leaving 8 bases between them. The CDR3 consists of 12 residues. CDR3 residues: CASSLWGVGYTF. CDR3 sequence (DNA): TGTGCCAGCAGCTTATGGGGGGTTGGCTACACCTTC.